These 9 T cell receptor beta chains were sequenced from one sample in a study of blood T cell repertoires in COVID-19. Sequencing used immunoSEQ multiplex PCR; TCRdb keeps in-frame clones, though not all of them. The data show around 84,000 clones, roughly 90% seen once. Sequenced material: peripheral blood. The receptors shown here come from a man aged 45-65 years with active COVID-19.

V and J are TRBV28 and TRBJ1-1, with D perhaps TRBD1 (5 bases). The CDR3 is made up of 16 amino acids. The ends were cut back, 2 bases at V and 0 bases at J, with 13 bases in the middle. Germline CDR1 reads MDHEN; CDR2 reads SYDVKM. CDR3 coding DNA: TGTGCCAGCAGTTTAGCGGGACGGAGAATGAACACTGAAGCTTTCTTT. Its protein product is CASSLAGRRMNTEAFF.

For the CDR3, the DNA is TGTGCCAGCAGTGAACGCGGGGAAGGGCGGGATGGCTACACCTTC. Translation gives CASSERGEGRDGYTF. The chain couples TRBV6-1 to TRBJ1-2; no clear D gene. V lost 2 bases and J 6 bases, leaving 16 bases between the germline ends. The CDR3 is 15 residues long. Germline-derived CDR1 and CDR2 are MNHNS and SASEGT.

CDR3 sequence reads: CASSLNRGPYEQYF. DNA of the CDR3: TGTGCCAGCAGCTTAAACAGGGGGCCATACGAGCAGTACTTC. The V call is TRBV7-9, the J call TRBJ2-7, with 9 bases fitting TRBD1. CDR3 length equals 14 residues. The junction had 3 bases not matched to a gene; V was cut back by 2 bases and J by 4 bases. Germline CDR1 SEHNR, CDR2 FQNEAQ (reference sequence).

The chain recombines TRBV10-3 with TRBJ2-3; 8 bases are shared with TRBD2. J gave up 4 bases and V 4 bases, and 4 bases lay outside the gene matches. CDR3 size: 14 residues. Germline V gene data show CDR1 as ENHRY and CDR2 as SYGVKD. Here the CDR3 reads CAISGRGGADTQYF. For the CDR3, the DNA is TGTGCCATCAGTGGTCGGGGGGGCGCAGATACGCAGTATTTT.

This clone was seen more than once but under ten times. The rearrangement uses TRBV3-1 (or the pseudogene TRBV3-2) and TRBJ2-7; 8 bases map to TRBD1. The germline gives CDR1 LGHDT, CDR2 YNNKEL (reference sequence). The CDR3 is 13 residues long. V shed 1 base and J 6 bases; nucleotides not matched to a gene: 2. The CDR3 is CASSQATGAEQYF. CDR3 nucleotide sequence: TGTGCCAGCAGCCAAGCGACAGGGGCCGAGCAGTACTTC.

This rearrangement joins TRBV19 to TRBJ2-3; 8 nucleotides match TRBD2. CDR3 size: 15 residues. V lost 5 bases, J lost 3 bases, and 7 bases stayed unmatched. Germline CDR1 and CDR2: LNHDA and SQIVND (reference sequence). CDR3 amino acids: CASSALAGLTDTQYF. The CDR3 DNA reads TGTGCCAGTAGTGCATTAGCGGGGCTGACAGATACGCAGTATTTT.

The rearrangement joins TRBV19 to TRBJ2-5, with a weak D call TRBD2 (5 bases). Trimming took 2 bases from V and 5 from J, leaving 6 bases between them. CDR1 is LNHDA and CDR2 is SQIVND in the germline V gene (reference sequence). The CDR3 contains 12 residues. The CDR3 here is CASSIREETQYF. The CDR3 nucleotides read TGTGCCAGTAGTATAAGGGAGGAGACCCAGTACTTC. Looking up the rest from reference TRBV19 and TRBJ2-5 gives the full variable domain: DGGITQSPKYLFRKEGQNVTLSCEQNLNHDAMYWYRQDPGQGLRLIYYSQIVNDFQKGDIAEGYSVSREKKESFPLTVTSAQKNPTAFYLCASSIREETQYFGPGTRLLVL.

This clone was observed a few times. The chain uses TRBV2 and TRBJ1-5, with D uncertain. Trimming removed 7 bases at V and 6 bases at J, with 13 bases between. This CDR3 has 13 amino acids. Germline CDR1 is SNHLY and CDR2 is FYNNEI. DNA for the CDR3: TGTGCCAGCAAAGACACAAGGATTCAGCCCCAGCATTTT. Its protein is CASKDTRIQPQHF. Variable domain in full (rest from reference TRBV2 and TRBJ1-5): EPEVTQTPSHQVTQMGQEVILRCVPISNHLYFYWYRQILGQKVEFLVSFYNNEISEKSEIFDDQFSVERPDGSNFTLKIRSTKLEDSAMYFCASKDTRIQPQHFGDGTRLSIL.

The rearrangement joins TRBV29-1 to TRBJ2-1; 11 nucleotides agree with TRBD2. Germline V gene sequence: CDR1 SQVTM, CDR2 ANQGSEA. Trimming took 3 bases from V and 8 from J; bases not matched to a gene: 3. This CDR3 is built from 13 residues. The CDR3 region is CSVDVAGGHEQFF. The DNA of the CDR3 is TGCAGCGTTGACGTAGCGGGGGGGCATGAGCAGTTCTTC.